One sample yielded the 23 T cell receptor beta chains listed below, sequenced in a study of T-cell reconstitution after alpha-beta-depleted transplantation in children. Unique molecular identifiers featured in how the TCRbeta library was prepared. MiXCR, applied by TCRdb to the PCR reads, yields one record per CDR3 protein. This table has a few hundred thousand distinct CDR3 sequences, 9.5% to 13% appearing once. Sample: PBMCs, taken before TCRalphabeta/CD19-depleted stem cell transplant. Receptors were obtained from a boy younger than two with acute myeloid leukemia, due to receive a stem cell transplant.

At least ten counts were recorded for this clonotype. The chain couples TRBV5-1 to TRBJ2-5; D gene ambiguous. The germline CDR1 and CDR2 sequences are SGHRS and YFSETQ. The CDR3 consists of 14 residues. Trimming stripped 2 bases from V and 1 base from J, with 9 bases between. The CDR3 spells CASSLTEIQETQYF. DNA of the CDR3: TGCGCCAGCAGCTTAACAGAAATCCAAGAGACCCAGTACTTC.

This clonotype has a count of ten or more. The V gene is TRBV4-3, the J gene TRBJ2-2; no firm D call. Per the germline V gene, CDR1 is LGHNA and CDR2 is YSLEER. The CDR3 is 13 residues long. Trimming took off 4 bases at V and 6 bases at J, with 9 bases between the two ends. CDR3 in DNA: TGCGCCAGCAGCCGCGTTCGGGCCGGGGAGCTGTTTTTT. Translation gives CASSRVRAGELFF.

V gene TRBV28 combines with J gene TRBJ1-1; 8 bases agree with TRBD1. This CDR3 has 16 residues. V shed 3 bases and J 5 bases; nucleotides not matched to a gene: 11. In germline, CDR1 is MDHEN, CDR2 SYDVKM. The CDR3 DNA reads TGTGCCAGCAGTTTCCGGCTTGACAGGGGTAAGACTGAAGCTTTCTTT. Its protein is CASSFRLDRGKTEAFF.

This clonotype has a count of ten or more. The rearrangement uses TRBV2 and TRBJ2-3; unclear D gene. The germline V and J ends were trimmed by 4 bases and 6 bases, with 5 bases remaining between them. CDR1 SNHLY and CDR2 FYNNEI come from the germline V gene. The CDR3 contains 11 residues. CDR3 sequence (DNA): TGTGCCAGCAGTGCGACGGATACGCAGTATTTT. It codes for CASSATDTQYF.

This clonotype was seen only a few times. CDR3 in DNA: TGTGCCAGCAGCCCCACCGGGAGTTTACGGGAGACCCAGTACTTC. This translates into CASSPTGSLRETQYF. This chain joins TRBV13 and TRBJ2-5, with a tentative D call TRBD2 (6 bases). Germline V CDR1 and CDR2: PRHDT, FYEKMQ (reference sequence). This CDR3 comprises 15 residues. Trimming cost V 5 bases and J 5 bases, with 18 bases left between them.

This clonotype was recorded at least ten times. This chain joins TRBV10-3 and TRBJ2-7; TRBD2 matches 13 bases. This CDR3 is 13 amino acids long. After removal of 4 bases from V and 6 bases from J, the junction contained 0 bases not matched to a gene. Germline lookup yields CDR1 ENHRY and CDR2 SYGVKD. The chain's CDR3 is CAISGTSGSEQYF. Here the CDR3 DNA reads TGTGCCATCAGTGGGACTAGCGGGAGCGAGCAGTACTTC.

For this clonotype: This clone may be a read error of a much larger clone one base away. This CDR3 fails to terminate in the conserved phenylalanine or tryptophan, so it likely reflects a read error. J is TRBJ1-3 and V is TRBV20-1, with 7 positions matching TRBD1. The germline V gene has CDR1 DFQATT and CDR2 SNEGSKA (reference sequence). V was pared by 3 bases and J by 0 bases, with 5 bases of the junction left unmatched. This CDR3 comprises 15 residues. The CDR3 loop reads CSARRGQFSGNTIYV. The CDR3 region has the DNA TGCAGTGCTAGGCGGGGACAGTTCTCTGGAAACACCATATATGTT.

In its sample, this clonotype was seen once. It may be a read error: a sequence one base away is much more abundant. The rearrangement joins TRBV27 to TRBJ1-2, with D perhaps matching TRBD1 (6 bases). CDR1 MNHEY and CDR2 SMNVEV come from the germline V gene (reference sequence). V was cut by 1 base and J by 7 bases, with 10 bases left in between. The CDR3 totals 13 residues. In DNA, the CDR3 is TGTGCCAGCAGTTTATTGGGGGCGGCTGGCTACACCTTC. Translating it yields CASSLLGAAGYTF.

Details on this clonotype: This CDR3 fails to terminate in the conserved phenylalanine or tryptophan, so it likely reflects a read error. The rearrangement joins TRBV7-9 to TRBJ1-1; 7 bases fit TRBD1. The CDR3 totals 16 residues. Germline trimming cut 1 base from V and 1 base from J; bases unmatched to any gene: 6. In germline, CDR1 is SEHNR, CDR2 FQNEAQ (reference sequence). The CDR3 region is CASSLGGGVGNTEAFL. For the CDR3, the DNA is TGTGCCAGCAGCTTAGGAGGGGGCGTAGGGAACACTGAAGCTTTCCTT.

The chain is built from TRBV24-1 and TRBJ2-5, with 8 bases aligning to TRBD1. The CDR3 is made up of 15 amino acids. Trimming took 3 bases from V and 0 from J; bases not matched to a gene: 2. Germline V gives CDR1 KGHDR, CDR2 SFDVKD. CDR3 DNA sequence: TGTGCCACCAGTGATGGGACAGGCGACCAAGAGACCCAGTACTTC. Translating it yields CATSDGTGDQETQYF.

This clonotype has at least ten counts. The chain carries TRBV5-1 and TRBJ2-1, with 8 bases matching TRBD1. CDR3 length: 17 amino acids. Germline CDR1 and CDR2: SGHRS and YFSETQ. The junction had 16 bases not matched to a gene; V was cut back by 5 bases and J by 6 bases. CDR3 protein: CASRVSPGTGFLNEQFF. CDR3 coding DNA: TGCGCCAGCAGGGTGAGCCCAGGGACAGGTTTTCTCAATGAGCAGTTCTTC.

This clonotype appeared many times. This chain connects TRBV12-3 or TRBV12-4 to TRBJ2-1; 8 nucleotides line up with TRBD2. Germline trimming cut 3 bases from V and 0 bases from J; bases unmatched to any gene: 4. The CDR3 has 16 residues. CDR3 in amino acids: CASSFTGGGSYNEQFF. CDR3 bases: TGTGCCAGCAGTTTTACCGGGGGGGGCTCCTACAATGAGCAGTTCTTC.

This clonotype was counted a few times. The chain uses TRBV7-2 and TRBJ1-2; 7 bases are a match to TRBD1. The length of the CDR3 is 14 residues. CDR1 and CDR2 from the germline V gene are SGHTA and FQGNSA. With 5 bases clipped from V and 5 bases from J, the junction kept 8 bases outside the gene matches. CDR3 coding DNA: TGTGCCAGCAGCGCTTTAACAGGGGAGTATGGCTACACCTTC. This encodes CASSALTGEYGYTF.

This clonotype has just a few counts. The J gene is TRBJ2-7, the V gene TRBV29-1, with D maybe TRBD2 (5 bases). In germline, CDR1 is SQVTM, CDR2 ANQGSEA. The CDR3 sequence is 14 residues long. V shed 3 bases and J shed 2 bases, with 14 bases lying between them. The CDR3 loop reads CSVERETAPYEQYF. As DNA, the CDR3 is TGCAGCGTTGAGAGGGAGACGGCTCCCTACGAGCAGTACTTC.

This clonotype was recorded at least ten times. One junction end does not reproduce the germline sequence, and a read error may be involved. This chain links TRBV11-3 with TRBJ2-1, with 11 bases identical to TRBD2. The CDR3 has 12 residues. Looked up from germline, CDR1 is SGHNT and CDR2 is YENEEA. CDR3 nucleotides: TGTGCCAGCAGCCTTAGCGGGAGGGCCATGGTCTTC. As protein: CASSLSGRAMVF.

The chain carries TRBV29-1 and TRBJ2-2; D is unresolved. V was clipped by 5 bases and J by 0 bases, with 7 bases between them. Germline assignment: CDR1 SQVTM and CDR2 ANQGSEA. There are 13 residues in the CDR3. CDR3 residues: CSVWQTNTGELFF. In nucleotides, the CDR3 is TGCAGCGTTTGGCAGACGAACACCGGGGAGCTGTTTTTT.

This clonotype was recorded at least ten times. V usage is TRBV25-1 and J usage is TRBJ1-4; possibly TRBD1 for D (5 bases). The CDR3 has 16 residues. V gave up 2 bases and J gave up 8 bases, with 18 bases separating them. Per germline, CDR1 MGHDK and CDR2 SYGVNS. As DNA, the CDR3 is TGTGCCAGCAGTGAAAGTCCCACAGCGAGGGGAGAAAAACTGTTTTTT. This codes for CASSESPTARGEKLFF.

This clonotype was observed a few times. CDR3 DNA sequence: TGTGCCAGCAGCCCCCCGGGAGCTAACTATGGCTACACCTTC. It specifies CASSPPGANYGYTF. This rearrangement joins TRBV14 to TRBJ1-2; D is uncertain. The CDR3 spans 14 residues. Germline V gene sequence: CDR1 SGHDN, CDR2 FVKESK. V was trimmed by 4 bases and J by 0 bases, leaving 9 bases between them.

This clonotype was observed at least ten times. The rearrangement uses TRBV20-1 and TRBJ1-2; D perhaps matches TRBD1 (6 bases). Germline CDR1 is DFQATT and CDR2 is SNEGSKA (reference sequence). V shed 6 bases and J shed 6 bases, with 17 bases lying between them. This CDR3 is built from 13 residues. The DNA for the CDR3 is TGCAGTGCCCCGACCGGGGGCTGGCATGGCTACACCTTC. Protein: CSAPTGGWHGYTF.

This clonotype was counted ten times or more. Written as DNA, the CDR3 is TGTGCCAGCAGTCCCCTGACTAGCGGGAGGAACAATGAGCAGTTCTTC. Its translation: CASSPLTSGRNNEQFF. The J gene is TRBJ2-1, the V gene TRBV28; 13 nucleotides agree with TRBD2. Trimming took 5 bases from V and 5 from J; bases not matched to a gene: 6. The CDR3 totals 16 residues. Germline CDR1 MDHEN, CDR2 SYDVKM.

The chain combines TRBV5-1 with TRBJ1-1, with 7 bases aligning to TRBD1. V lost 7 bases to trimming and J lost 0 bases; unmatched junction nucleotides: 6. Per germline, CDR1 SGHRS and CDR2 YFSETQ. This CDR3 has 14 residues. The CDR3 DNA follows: TGCGCCAGCGCGAACAGGGGATTGAACACTGAAGCTTTCTTT. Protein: CASANRGLNTEAFF.

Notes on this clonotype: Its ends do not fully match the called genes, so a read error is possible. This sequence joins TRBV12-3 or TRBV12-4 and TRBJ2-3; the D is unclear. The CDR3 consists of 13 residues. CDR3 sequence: CDSSFRSTDTQYF. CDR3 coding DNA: TGTGACAGCAGTTTTCGAAGCACAGATACGCAGTATTTT.

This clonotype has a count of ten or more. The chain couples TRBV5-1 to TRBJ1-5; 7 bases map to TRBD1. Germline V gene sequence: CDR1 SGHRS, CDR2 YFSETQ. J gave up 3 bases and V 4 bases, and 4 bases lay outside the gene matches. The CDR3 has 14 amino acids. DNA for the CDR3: TGCGCCAGCAGCGAGGGACAGTACAATCAGCCCCAGCATTTT. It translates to CASSEGQYNQPQHF.